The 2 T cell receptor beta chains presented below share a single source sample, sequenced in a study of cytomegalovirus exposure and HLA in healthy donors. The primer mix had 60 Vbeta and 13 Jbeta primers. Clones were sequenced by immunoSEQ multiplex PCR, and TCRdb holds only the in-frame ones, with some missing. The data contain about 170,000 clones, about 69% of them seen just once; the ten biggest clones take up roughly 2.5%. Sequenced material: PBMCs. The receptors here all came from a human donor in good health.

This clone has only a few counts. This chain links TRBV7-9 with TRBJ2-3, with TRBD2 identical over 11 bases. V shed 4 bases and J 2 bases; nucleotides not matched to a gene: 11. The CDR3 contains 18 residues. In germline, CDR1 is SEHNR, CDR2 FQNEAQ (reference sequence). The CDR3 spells CASSSPPLAGGPTDTQYF. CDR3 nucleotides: TGTGCCAGCAGCTCCCCCCCTTTAGCGGGGGGGCCCACAGATACGCAGTATTTT. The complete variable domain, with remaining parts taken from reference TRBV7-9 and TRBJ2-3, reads DTGVSQNPRHKITKRGQNVTFRCDPISEHNRLYWYRQTLGQGPEFLTYFQNEAQLEKSRLLSDRFSAERPKGSFSTLEIQRTEQGDSAMYLCASSSPPLAGGPTDTQYFGPGTRLTVL.

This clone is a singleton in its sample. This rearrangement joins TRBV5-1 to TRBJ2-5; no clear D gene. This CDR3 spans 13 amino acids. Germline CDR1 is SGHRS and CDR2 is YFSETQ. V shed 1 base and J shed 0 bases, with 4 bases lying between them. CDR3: CASSLSNQETQYF. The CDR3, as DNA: TGCGCCAGCAGCTTGTCTAACCAAGAGACCCAGTACTTC.